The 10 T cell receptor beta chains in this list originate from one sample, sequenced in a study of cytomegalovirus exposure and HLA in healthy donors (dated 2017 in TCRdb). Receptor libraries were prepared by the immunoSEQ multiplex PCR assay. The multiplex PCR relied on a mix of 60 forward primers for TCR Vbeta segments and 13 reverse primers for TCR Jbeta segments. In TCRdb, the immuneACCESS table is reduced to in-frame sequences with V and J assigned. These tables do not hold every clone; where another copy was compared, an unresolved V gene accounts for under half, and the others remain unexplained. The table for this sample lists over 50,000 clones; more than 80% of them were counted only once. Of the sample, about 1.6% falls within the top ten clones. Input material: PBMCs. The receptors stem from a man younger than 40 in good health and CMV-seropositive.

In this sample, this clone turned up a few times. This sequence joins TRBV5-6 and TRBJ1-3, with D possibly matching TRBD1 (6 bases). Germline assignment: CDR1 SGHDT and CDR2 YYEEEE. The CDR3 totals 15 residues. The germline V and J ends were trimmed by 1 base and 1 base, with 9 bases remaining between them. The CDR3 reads CASSLTGISGNTIYF. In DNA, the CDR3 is TGTGCCAGCAGCTTGACAGGGATTTCTGGAAACACCATATATTTT.

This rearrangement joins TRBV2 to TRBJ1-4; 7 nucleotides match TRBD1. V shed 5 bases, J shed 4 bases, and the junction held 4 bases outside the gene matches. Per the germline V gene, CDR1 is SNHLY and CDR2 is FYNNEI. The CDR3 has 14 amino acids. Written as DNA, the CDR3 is TGTGCCAGCAGTTTAGACAGGGATAATGAAAAACTGTTTTTT. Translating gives CASSLDRDNEKLFF.

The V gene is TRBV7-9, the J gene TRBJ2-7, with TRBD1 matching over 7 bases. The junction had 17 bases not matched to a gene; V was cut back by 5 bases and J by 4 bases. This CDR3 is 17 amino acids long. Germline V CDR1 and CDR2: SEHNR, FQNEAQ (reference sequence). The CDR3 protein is CASSQRLGTADGYEQYF. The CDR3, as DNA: TGTGCCAGCAGCCAAAGATTGGGGACAGCAGATGGATACGAGCAGTACTTC. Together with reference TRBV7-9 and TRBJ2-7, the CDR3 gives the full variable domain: DTGVSQNPRHKITKRGQNVTFRCDPISEHNRLYWYRQTLGQGPEFLTYFQNEAQLEKSRLLSDRFSAERPKGSFSTLEIQRTEQGDSAMYLCASSQRLGTADGYEQYFGPGTRLTVT.

The CDR3 sequence is CASSYRDYTEAFF. DNA of the CDR3: TGTGCCAGCAGTTACCGGGACTACACTGAAGCTTTCTTT. This chain links TRBV6-5 with TRBJ1-1; D possibly corresponds to TRBD1 (5 bases). This CDR3 has 13 residues. Trimming removed 2 bases from V and 3 bases from J, with 7 bases in between. CDR1 is MNHEY and CDR2 is SVGAGI in the germline V gene.

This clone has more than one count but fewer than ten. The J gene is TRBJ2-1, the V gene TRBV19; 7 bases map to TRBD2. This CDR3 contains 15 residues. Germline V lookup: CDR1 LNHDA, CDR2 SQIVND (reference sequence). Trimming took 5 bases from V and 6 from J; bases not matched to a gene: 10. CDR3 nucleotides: TGTGCCAGTAGTTGGTCCCCTAGCGGTCTCAATGAGCAGTTCTTC. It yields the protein CASSWSPSGLNEQFF.

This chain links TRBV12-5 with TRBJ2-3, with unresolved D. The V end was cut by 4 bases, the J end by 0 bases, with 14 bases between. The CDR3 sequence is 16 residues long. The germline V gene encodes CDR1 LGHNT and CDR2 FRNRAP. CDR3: CASGYNLRRSTDTQYF. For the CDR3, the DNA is TGTGCTAGTGGTTACAACCTTCGGCGGAGCACAGATACGCAGTATTTT.

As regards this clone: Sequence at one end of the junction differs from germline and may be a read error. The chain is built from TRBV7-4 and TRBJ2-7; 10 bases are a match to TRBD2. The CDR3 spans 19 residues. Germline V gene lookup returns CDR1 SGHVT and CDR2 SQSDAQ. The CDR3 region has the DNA TGTACCAGCAGCTTAGATGGGCTAGCGGGAGCTCATAGCTCCTACGAGCAGTACTTC. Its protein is CTSSLDGLAGAHSSYEQYF.

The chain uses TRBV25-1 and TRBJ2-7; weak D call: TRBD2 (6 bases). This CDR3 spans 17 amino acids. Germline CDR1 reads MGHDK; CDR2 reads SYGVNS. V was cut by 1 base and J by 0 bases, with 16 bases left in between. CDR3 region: CASSEFGRLDLSYEQYF. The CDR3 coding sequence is TGTGCCAGCAGTGAATTTGGAAGACTAGACCTCTCCTACGAGCAGTACTTC.

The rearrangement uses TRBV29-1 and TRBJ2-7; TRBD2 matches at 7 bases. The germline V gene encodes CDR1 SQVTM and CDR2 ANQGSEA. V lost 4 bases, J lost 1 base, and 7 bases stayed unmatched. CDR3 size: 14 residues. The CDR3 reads CSVGGTTPSYEQYF. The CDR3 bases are TGCAGCGTTGGGGGGACTACACCGTCCTACGAGCAGTACTTC.

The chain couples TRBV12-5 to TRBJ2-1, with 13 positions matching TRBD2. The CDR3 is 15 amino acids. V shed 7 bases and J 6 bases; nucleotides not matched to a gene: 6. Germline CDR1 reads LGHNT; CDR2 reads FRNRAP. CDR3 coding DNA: TGTGCTAGTGCCACACTAGCGGGAGGGTTCAATGAGCAGTTCTTC. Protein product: CASATLAGGFNEQFF.